The 22 T cell receptor beta chains below were found in one sample sequenced in a study of cytomegalovirus exposure and HLA in healthy donors. PCR employed 60 Vbeta and 13 Jbeta primers. The data were produced by immunoSEQ multiplex PCR, yet TCRdb's version contains in-frame clones alone and is incomplete. This table holds over 90,000 clones, more than 75% found once. Sequenced input: PBMCs. The receptors stem from a woman under 30 in good health and CMV-seropositive.

V usage is TRBV7-9 and J usage is TRBJ1-3; no clear D. CDR3 length equals 13 residues. Germline values: CDR1 SEHNR, CDR2 FQNEAQ (reference sequence). The V end was cut by 8 bases, the J end by 0 bases, with 8 bases between. CDR3 sequence: CASAEVSGNTIYF. In nucleotides, the CDR3 is TGTGCCAGCGCCGAGGTCTCTGGAAACACCATATATTTT. The variable domain in full, with the rest retrieved from reference TRBV7-9 and TRBJ1-3, is DTGVSQNPRHKITKRGQNVTFRCDPISEHNRLYWYRQTLGQGPEFLTYFQNEAQLEKSRLLSDRFSAERPKGSFSTLEIQRTEQGDSAMYLCASAEVSGNTIYFGEGSWLTVV.

The J gene is TRBJ1-3, the V gene TRBV7-9; the D gene is possibly TRBD1 (5 bases). Trimming removed 5 bases at V and 9 bases at J, with 17 bases between. The CDR3 consists of 14 residues. CDR1 and CDR2 from the germline V gene are SEHNR and FQNEAQ (reference sequence). CDR3 DNA: TGTGCCAGCAGCCAGGGACTCCCCGTTGGCACCATATATTTT. It codes for CASSQGLPVGTIYF.

This rearrangement joins TRBV7-2 to TRBJ1-2; D unresolved. The germline CDR1 and CDR2 sequences are SGHTA and FQGNSA. Trimming pared 4 bases from V and 7 bases from J, leaving 7 bases between. This CDR3 has 11 residues. CDR3 bases: TGTGCCAGCAGCTCCCTACGTGGCTACACCTTC. Protein: CASSSLRGYTF. Full variable domain (missing parts from reference TRBV7-2 and TRBJ1-2): GAGVSQSPSNKVTEKGKDVELRCDPISGHTALYWYRQSLGQGLEFLIYFQGNSAPDKSGLPSDRFSAERTGGSVSTLTIQRTQQEDSAVYLCASSSLRGYTFGSGTRLTVV.

This chain joins TRBV28 and TRBJ1-1; 10 bases map to TRBD1. The germline gives CDR1 MDHEN, CDR2 SYDVKM. The CDR3 spans 14 residues. J lost 4 bases, V lost 5 bases, and 4 bases had no gene match. CDR3 bases: TGTGCCAGCAGTATTGACAGGGGGCGCACTGAAGCTTTCTTT. This codes for CASSIDRGRTEAFF.

V usage is TRBV25-1 and J usage is TRBJ1-5; D is unresolved. Germline V gene lookup returns CDR1 MGHDK and CDR2 SYGVNS. This CDR3 comprises 12 residues. Trimming removed 7 bases at V and 2 bases at J, with 6 bases between. CDR3 residues: CASTGGNQPQHF. DNA for the CDR3: TGTGCCAGCACGGGTGGCAATCAGCCCCAGCATTTT. Variable domain in full (rest from reference TRBV25-1 and TRBJ1-5): EADIYQTPRYLVIGTGKKITLECSQTMGHDKMYWYQQDPGMELHLIHYSYGVNSTEKGDLSSESTVSRIRTEHFPLTLESARPSHTSQYLCASTGGNQPQHFGDGTRLSIL.

There are a few counts of this clone. The V call is TRBV6-1, the J call TRBJ2-7, with 8 bases aligning to TRBD1. The germline V gene encodes CDR1 MNHNS and CDR2 SASEGT. V shed 6 bases, J shed 5 bases, and the junction held 9 bases outside the gene matches. The CDR3 has 14 residues. The CDR3 DNA reads TGTGCCAGCAGAGTCGGACAGGGCCGCAACGAGCAGTACTTC. This translates into CASRVGQGRNEQYF.

The chain recombines TRBV27 with TRBJ1-4, with 7 bases matching TRBD1. The germline gives CDR1 MNHEY, CDR2 SMNVEV (reference sequence). This CDR3 has 20 amino acids. V shed 3 bases and J 0 bases; nucleotides not matched to a gene: 16. The CDR3 sequence: CASSLNGQGVRDATNEKLFF. The CDR3, as DNA: TGTGCCAGCAGTTTGAATGGGCAGGGGGTGAGAGATGCAACTAATGAAAAACTGTTTTTT.

This chain joins TRBV27 and TRBJ2-1; D unclear. Trimming removed 8 bases from V and 7 bases from J, with 12 bases in between. The CDR3 contains 12 residues. From germline, CDR1 is MNHEY and CDR2 SMNVEV (reference sequence). The CDR3 nucleotides are TGTGCCAGCTTCCATGGTGAGAATGAGCAGTTCTTC. Protein sequence: CASFHGENEQFF.

The gene calls are TRBV11-2 and TRBJ1-2; no firm D call. This CDR3 is 15 amino acids long. Trimming shortened V by 0 bases and J by 3 bases, and 11 bases separated the two germline ends. Germline CDR1 reads SGHAT; CDR2 reads FQNNGV. CDR3 sequence: CASSLDYGSYYGYTF. The CDR3, as DNA: TGTGCCAGCAGCTTAGATTACGGGAGTTACTATGGCTACACCTTC. The whole variable domain, remainder taken from reference TRBV11-2 and TRBJ1-2, is EAGVAQSPRYKIIEKRQSVAFWCNPISGHATLYWYQQILGQGPKLLIQFQNNGVVDDSQLPKDRFSAERLKGVDSTLKIQPAKLEDSAVYLCASSLDYGSYYGYTFGSGTRLTVV.

This sequence joins TRBV7-2 and TRBJ2-4, with D possibly TRBD1 on 6 matching bases. This CDR3 is built from 13 residues. Trimming left V 0 bases short and J 7 bases short, with 7 bases between. The germline V gene encodes CDR1 SGHTA and CDR2 FQGNSA. Here the CDR3 DNA reads TGTGCCAGCAGCTTAGCCCAGGGGAACATTCAGTACTTC. Its translation is CASSLAQGNIQYF.

The CDR3 region has the DNA TGCGCCAGCAGCTCCCCCCCCGCGGGAACCTACGAGCAGTACTTC. It codes for CASSSPPAGTYEQYF. The gene calls are TRBV4-1 and TRBJ2-7; a weak D match, TRBD2 (6 bases). Germline CDR1 is MGHRA and CDR2 is YSYEKL. With 5 bases removed from V and 2 bases from J, the gap between germline ends came to 16 bases. CDR3 length: 15 residues.

This clone was detected once. The chain links TRBV6-6 to TRBJ2-1; 10 nucleotides line up with TRBD2. Germline-derived CDR1 and CDR2 are MNHNY and SVGAGI (reference sequence). This CDR3 has 15 residues. V trimming: 7 bases; J trimming: 8 bases; junction bases outside the gene matches: 11. The CDR3 DNA sequence: TGTGCCAGCACCAGCCCGGTAGCGGGAGGTTATGAGCAGTTCTTC. Translated, it gives CASTSPVAGGYEQFF.

Only a few counts were recorded for this clone. This chain uses TRBV18 with TRBJ1-4, with 8 bases identical to TRBD1. The CDR3 covers 15 residues. V lost 4 bases, J lost 3 bases, and 4 bases stayed unmatched. From germline, CDR1 is KGHSH and CDR2 LQKENI. This chain's CDR3 is CASSLSTGANEKLFF. The CDR3 DNA sequence: TGTGCCAGCTCACTCTCGACAGGGGCTAATGAAAAACTGTTTTTT.

Details on this clone: Mismatch with germline at one junction end may stem from a read error. This sequence joins TRBV18 and TRBJ2-3, with a possible D match to TRBD2 (5 bases). This CDR3 has 14 residues. Germline lookup yields CDR1 KGHSH and CDR2 LQKENI. CDR3 protein: CASSPSGVTDTQYF. Written as DNA, the CDR3 is TGCGCCAGCTCACCATCCGGGGTGACAGATACGCAGTATTTT.

The genes are TRBV5-4 and TRBJ2-7; a possible D gene is TRBD1 (6 bases). Per germline, CDR1 SGHNT and CDR2 YYREEE (reference sequence). This CDR3 contains 16 residues. Trimming pared 2 bases from V and 2 bases from J, leaving 17 bases between. The CDR3 sequence is CASSFMGAPIAYEQYF. The CDR3 bases are TGTGCCAGCAGCTTTATGGGGGCGCCTATAGCCTACGAGCAGTACTTC.

Comment on this clone: The same CDR3 can be traced to other DNA sequences in this sample. This sequence joins TRBV5-4 and TRBJ1-6; TRBD1 matches at 7 bases. There are 14 residues in the CDR3. The junction had 7 bases not matched to a gene; V was cut back by 3 bases and J by 10 bases. Germline CDR1 is SGHNT and CDR2 is YYREEE (reference sequence). The CDR3 spells CASSSAQGTSPLHF. CDR3 coding DNA: TGTGCCAGCAGCTCCGCACAGGGGACCTCACCCCTCCACTTT.

The rearrangement links TRBV13 to TRBJ2-3; 10 positions match TRBD2. This CDR3 has 18 amino acids. Germline V CDR1 and CDR2: PRHDT, FYEKMQ (reference sequence). V lost 8 bases and J lost 1; bases outside the gene matches: 15. The CDR3 loop reads CASSSWRTGTSGTDTQYF. Written as DNA, the CDR3 is TGTGCCAGCTCCTCGTGGAGAACCGGGACTAGCGGCACAGATACGCAGTATTTT.

The chain recombines TRBV7-2 with TRBJ2-7; 8 nucleotides align to TRBD1. The CDR3 length is 15 residues. CDR1 SGHTA and CDR2 FQGNSA come from the germline V gene. With 3 bases clipped from V and 1 base from J, the junction kept 5 bases outside the gene matches. The CDR3 sequence is CASSFGQGPSYEQYF. Here the CDR3 DNA reads TGTGCCAGCAGCTTCGGACAGGGCCCTTCCTACGAGCAGTACTTC.

To note about this clone: The same CDR3 is also encoded by other DNA sequences in this sample. This sequence joins TRBV29-1 and TRBJ2-7; 11 bases are a match to TRBD1. The CDR3 is made up of 15 amino acids. V was clipped by 1 base and J by 2 bases; unmatched bases: 4. In germline, CDR1 is SQVTM, CDR2 ANQGSEA. CDR3: CSVEGRDRGTYEQYF. The DNA of the CDR3 is TGCAGCGTTGAAGGCCGGGACAGGGGGACCTACGAGCAGTACTTC.

The chain recombines TRBV27 with TRBJ2-1, with TRBD2 matching over 7 bases. The length of the CDR3 is 19 residues. Looked up from germline, CDR1 is MNHEY and CDR2 is SMNVEV (reference sequence). The V and J ends lost 0 bases and 0 bases, in that order; junction bases with no gene match: 11. The DNA for the CDR3 is TGTGCCAGCAGTTTATCCCCCACCGGGAGGATCAGCTCCTACAATGAGCAGTTCTTC. Residues: CASSLSPTGRISSYNEQFF.

CDR3 sequence: CASSLGLAGPYEQYF. The CDR3 coding sequence is TGTGCCAGCAGCTTGGGACTAGCGGGACCCTACGAGCAGTACTTC. J is TRBJ2-7 and V is TRBV5-6, with TRBD2 matching over 11 bases. CDR1 is SGHDT, CDR2 YYEEEE, per germline. This CDR3 is built from 15 residues. Trimming removed 0 bases from V and 2 bases from J; junction bases left unmatched: 1.

The chain recombines TRBV7-9 with TRBJ2-3, with D possibly matching TRBD1 (5 bases). This CDR3 is built from 15 residues. V gave up 2 bases and J gave up 3 bases, with 12 bases separating them. The germline V gene encodes CDR1 SEHNR and CDR2 FQNEAQ (reference sequence). This CDR3 is CASSLSPAGTDTQYF. CDR3 coding DNA: TGTGCCAGCAGCTTATCCCCCGCAGGGACAGATACGCAGTATTTT.